This note documents a single TCR beta chain sequence. The specificity of this receptor is unknown. Base qualities are not recorded, but no much larger clone differs from it by a single base. A FACSAria II was used to sort memory CD4+ T cells, defined as single viable CD3+CD4+CD8-CD45RO+ cells. CMV serostatus was determined using a Roche Elecsys assay that detects serum IgG against CMV pp150, pp28, p38 and p52. Once the samples were thawed, total CD4+ T cells were enriched through positive selection using CD4 magnetic microbeads. The samples came from a separate study whose specific focus was interrogating the CD4+ T cell memory repertoire. Peripheral blood mononuclear cells were isolated and cryopreserved according to standard operating procedures, and serum was kept at -80 degrees C. CD3-PerCP (BW264/56), CD4-APC (RPA-T4), CD45RO-PE (UCHT1) and CD8-Pacific Orange (3B5) antibodies were used for staining, and non-viable cells were excluded with Sytox blue.

Genomic DNA was extracted from sorted cells with the Quick-DNA Microprep Kit. Amplification of TCRbeta DNA was done with the immunoSEQ hsTCRbeta kit, following the protocol from the manufacturer. TCRbeta libraries were sequenced on an Illumina MiSeq instrument. The published analysis was carried out like this. Once out-of-frame sequences had been removed, fewer than 2.5 million distinct TCRbeta sequences were left, which works out to an average of around 67,000 per individual. Each individual was scored according to the count of some 160 previously reported CMV-associated TCRbeta sequences and the total productive distinct TCRbeta count. A beta-binomial model was reimplemented in Python, and scikit-learn random forests with default parameters were trained on data from the US cohort. Classifier performance on the Belgian cohort was summarized as median AUC with percentile confidence intervals calculated over 10,000 bootstrap iterations. TCRdb took this table from immuneACCESS and kept in-frame rearrangements with V and J called. Such tables lack part of the clones; where checked against another copy, unresolved V genes explain under half of the gap, and the rest is unexplained. That table gives V, J and clone size, and the DNA gave D and trimming. Recorded for this sample are over 65,000 clones; around 80% of them occurred a single time. 2% to 3% of the sample is taken by the ten largest.

Trimming removed 5 bases from V and 1 base from J; the gene matches leave 4 bases unexplained. Spanning cysteine to phenylalanine, the CDR3 consists of 15 amino acids. Only the CDR3 part of the read is kept: 45 bases, read in frame from the first base. These data are taken from a study of memory CD4+ T cells and cytomegalovirus serostatus (dated by TCRdb to the late 2010s). Context from the whole study: A total of about 35 healthy Belgian adults, of whom 9 were CMV seropositive and 24 were CMV seronegative, were included in the cohort. To replicate a published TCR-based CMV serostatus classifier, the study sequenced CD4+ memory TCRbeta repertoires from a Belgian cohort whose cytomegalovirus serostatus was known.

What the authors observed across the whole study: On the Belgian cohort, the classifier based on the original framework reached a median bootstrapped AUC of 0.95, with a 95% CI of 0.76-1.00. CMV serostatus prediction reached a median bootstrapped AUC of roughly 0.96 with the original framework and 0.91 with a US-trained random forest. Only CD4+CD45RO+ memory cells were sequenced, in contrast to the original study, in which naive and memory CD4+ and CD8+ populations were covered. The results were interpreted as suggesting that the CMV-associated TCR signature is largely present in the CD4+ memory repertoire. Among the roughly 160 previously reported CMV-associated TCRbeta sequences, 67 showed up in the CD4+ memory repertoires, with each one found in between one and five individuals.

This TCR was recovered from an adult in good health and CMV-seropositive. Sequenced material: memory CD4+ T cells from blood. The chain uses TRBV23-1 and TRBJ2-2; TRBD2 fits 7 bases in the junction. TRBV23-1 falls under the ORF class, with uncertain function. CDR3 loop: CASSTPGGNTGELFF. The sequenced DNA is TGCGCCAGCAGTACCCCGGGGGGGAACACCGGGGAGCTGTTTTTT.